These T cell receptor beta chains were read from a single sample in a study of blood T cell repertoires in COVID-19. Some clones are missing from TCRdb's copy, which holds only in-frame ones; the method was immunoSEQ multiplex PCR. The data show 75,000 to 100,000 clones, with approximately 84% seen just once and around 4.5% held by the top ten. Sample: peripheral blood. The receptors here all came from a man in his 60s with acute or convalescent COVID-19. CDR3s include the opening cysteine and the closing phenylalanine or tryptophan. Fields, in order: clone size, D gene, J gene, V gene, CDR3 DNA, CDR3 protein. A D gene is named only where the DNA matches it firmly. The listing skips clone size in some rows; elsewhere it reads once, few, many or a size class.

>.|.|TRBJ2-1|TRBV5-5
TGTGCCAGCAGCCTGGAGGGGGCGCACAATGAGCAGTTCTTC
CASSLEGAHNEQFF
>.|.|TRBJ2-5|TRBV25-1
TGTGCCAGCAGTGAATGGGCCGCGTTGGAGACCCAGTACTTC
CASSEWAALETQYF
>few|.|TRBJ1-1|TRBV12-5
TGTGCTAGTGGCCGGGGGGGAGGGAACACTGAAGCTTTCTTT
CASGRGGGNTEAFF
>.|.|TRBJ2-7|TRBV18
TGTGCCAGCTCAAAGGGACACCTCTACGAGCAGTACTTC
CASSKGHLYEQYF
>.|.|TRBJ1-6|TRBV3-1/TRBV3-2
TGTGCCAGCAGCCTGAATAGTCTCAATTCACCCCTCCACTTT
CASSLNSLNSPLHF
>.|.|TRBJ1-2|TRBV5-6
TGTGCCAGCAGCTTTCGGTGGGAGGGCTACACCTTC
CASSFRWEGYTF
>.|.|TRBJ1-3|TRBV7-2
TGTGCCAGCAGCTTGGGACTCGGGTGGAACACCATATATTTT
CASSLGLGWNTIYF
>.|TRBD2|TRBJ2-1|TRBV3-1/TRBV3-2
TGTGCCAGCAGCGCCACACTAGCGGGAGGTTCTGAGCAGTTCTTC
CASSATLAGGSEQFF
>.|TRBD1|TRBJ2-4|TRBV10-3
TGTGCCATCAGTGCATCCGGGACAGGGAATAAAAAAAACATTCAGTACTTC
CAISASGTGNKKNIQYF
>.|.|TRBJ2-3|TRBV21-1
TGTGCCAGCAGTCAACAGGAGGATACGCAGTATTTT
CASSQQEDTQYF
>.|.|TRBJ2-7|TRBV4-1
TGCGCCAGCAGCCAAGAGTTCACAGCTCCTACGAGGCAGTACTTC
CASSQEFTAPTRQYF
>.|.|TRBJ1-2|TRBV27
TGTGCCAGCAAGCGTTGGGGCAGGGAAGATGGCTACACCTTC
CASKRWGREDGYTF
>once|TRBD1|TRBJ2-4|TRBV29-1
TGCAGCGCATTATTCTTCGGACAGGGGGCAGTAAACATTCAGTACTTC
CSALFFGQGAVNIQYF
>.|TRBD2|TRBJ2-3|TRBV6-2/TRBV6-3
TGTGCCAGCAGCCTCGGGACGACTAGCGGGAGGGGGTCAGATACGCAGTATTTT
CASSLGTTSGRGSDTQYF
>medium-sized|TRBD1|TRBJ1-4|TRBV7-9
TGTGCCAGCAGCTTAGCGAATCACAGGGGAGACGAAAAACTGTTTTTT
CASSLANHRGDEKLFF
>once|TRBD2|TRBJ2-3|TRBV6-1
TGTGCCAGCAGTGAGACCGGGGGGGAGATCACAGATACGCAGTATTTT
CASSETGGEITDTQYF
>few|.|TRBJ1-1|TRBV12-3/TRBV12-4
TGTGCCAGCAGTTTACGGGTGAACACTGAAGCTTTCTTT
CASSLRVNTEAFF
>.|TRBD2|TRBJ2-7|TRBV4-1
TGCGCCAGCAGCCAAGTCTCTAGCGGAGCCTACGAGCAGTACTTC
CASSQVSSGAYEQYF
>.|TRBD2|TRBJ2-6|TRBV27
TGTGCCAGCAGTAAACCGGGACTAGCGGGAGTATCACCCGGGGCCAACGTCCTGACTTTC
CASSKPGLAGVSPGANVLTF
>.|.|TRBJ1-2|TRBV27
TGTGCCAGCAGTTTATCGGCAGGATGGAACTATGGCTACACCTTC
CASSLSAGWNYGYTF
>.|TRBD1|TRBJ1-6|TRBV19
TGTGCCAGTAGCGACAGGGGCAATAATTCACCCCTCCACTTT
CASSDRGNNSPLHF
>.|.|TRBJ1-1|TRBV5-1
TGCGCCAGCAGCTCGACTTCCACAGGGCTCCTGAACACTGAAGCTTTCTTT
CASSSTSTGLLNTEAFF
>.|TRBD2|TRBJ2-5|TRBV2
TGTGCCAGCAGTCCCGTCCCATCTAGCGGGTGGGGTGGGGAGACCCAGTACTTC
CASSPVPSSGWGGETQYF
>.|.|TRBJ2-6|TRBV3-1/TRBV3-2
TGTGCCAGCAGCCAAGGACTGACCGGCTCTGGGGCCAACGTCCTGACTTTC
CASSQGLTGSGANVLTF
>once|TRBD1|TRBJ2-7|TRBV28
TGTGCCAGCAGTGCCCCCCGGACAGGGGCTCCCGAGCAGTACTTC
CASSAPRTGAPEQYF
>.|TRBD1|TRBJ1-6|TRBV9
TGTGCCAGCAGCGTGGACCCGGGACAGGGGTTACCCCTCCACTTT
CASSVDPGQGLPLHF
>.|TRBD2|TRBJ2-7|TRBV7-2
TGTGCCAGCAGCTCCGATGGTAGCGGGCAGAACCGGAGGGAGCAGTACTTC
CASSSDGSGQNRREQYF
>.|.|TRBJ2-5|TRBV6-2/TRBV6-3
TGTGCCAGCAGTTACCTCCCCCCGGGACACTCAGGGGAGACCCAGTACTTC
CASSYLPPGHSGETQYF
>.|TRBD1|TRBJ1-5|TRBV6-5
TGTGCCACCACCAATACAGGGGGAAATCAGCCCCAGCATTTT
CATTNTGGNQPQHF
>once|.|TRBJ1-6|TRBV7-9
TGTGCCAGCCACGGAGGGAGCTCCTATAATTCACCCCTCCACTTT
CASHGGSSYNSPLHF
>.|TRBD2|TRBJ2-7|TRBV7-2
TGTGCCAGCGCAATTAGCGGGAGAGTCTACGAGCAGTACTTC
CASAISGRVYEQYF
>.|.|TRBJ2-1|TRBV5-1
TGCGCCAGCAGCTTGGTTTTGCGGGGCTACTCCTACAATGAGCAGTTCTTC
CASSLVLRGYSYNEQFF
>.|TRBD1|TRBJ1-2|TRBV9
TGTGCCAGCAGCCCTCAGGGGGAGCTCTATGGCTACACCTTC
CASSPQGELYGYTF
>.|.|TRBJ1-2|TRBV18
TGTGCCAGCTCACCGGACACGTATGGCTACACCTTC
CASSPDTYGYTF
>many|.|TRBJ1-2|TRBV28
TGTGCCAGCAGTGAGAACTCAGGCCGAGCTAACTATGGCTACACCTTC
CASSENSGRANYGYTF
>few|.|TRBJ2-3|TRBV7-8
TGTGCCAGCAGCTTAGTCTATGTGGCAGGGGCTACCACCCCACAGTATTTT
CASSLVYVAGATTPQYF
>.|.|TRBJ1-2|TRBV5-1
TGCGCCAGCAGCTTCGTGGGGGGGCGGGGCTACACCTTC
CASSFVGGRGYTF
>.|.|TRBJ2-2|TRBV27
TGTGCCAGCAGTTCCCACCGACAGAACACCGGGGAGCTGTTTTTT
CASSSHRQNTGELFF
>.|TRBD2|TRBJ2-3|TRBV27
TGTGCCAGCACGCGACTAGCGGGGGGGGCGGATACGCAGTATTTT
CASTRLAGGADTQYF
>.|TRBD2|TRBJ2-3|TRBV12-5
TGTGCTAGTGGTTTGCAGCTTGGGGGGGGTTTGGATTGGACAGATACGCAGTATTTT
CASGLQLGGGLDWTDTQYF
>.|.|TRBJ1-2|TRBV10-1
TGCGCCAGCAGTGAGTCGGGCACCTATGGCTACACCTTC
CASSESGTYGYTF
>.|TRBD1|TRBJ1-2|TRBV6-5
TGTGCCAGCGCAGGACAGGGAAGAGGTTATGGCTACACCTTC
CASAGQGRGYGYTF
>.|.|TRBJ2-7|TRBV21-1
TGTGCCAGCAGCAAGGGGGGTCCTTTC
CASSKGGPF
>.|.|TRBJ2-1|TRBV14
TGTGCCAGCAGACAAGCACTAGTAGCTTTTGAGCAGTTCTTC
CASRQALVAFEQFF
>once|TRBD2|TRBJ2-1|TRBV7-2
TGTGCCAGCAGCCCAGGACTAGCGGGGAATGAGCAGTTCTTC
CASSPGLAGNEQFF
>.|.|TRBJ2-2|TRBV5-1
TGCGCCAGCAGCTTCAGTCAGGGTGGCGGCGCCGGGGAGCTGTTTTTT
CASSFSQGGGAGELFF
>.|.|TRBJ1-1|TRBV10-2
TGCGCCAGCATTAAAAACACTGAAGCTTTCTTT
CASIKNTEAFF
>.|TRBD1|TRBJ1-1|TRBV19
TGTGCCAGTAGTAACCCTCCGGGACAGGGGTGGACTGAAGCTTTCTTT
CASSNPPGQGWTEAFF
>.|.|TRBJ1-2|TRBV6-2/TRBV6-3
TGTGCCAGCAGTTACGAGAACAGGATTACCTCCAACTATGGCTACACCTTC
CASSYENRITSNYGYTF
>.|.|TRBJ1-6|TRBV4-1
TGCGCCAGCAGCCCCCAGGGCAGAAATAATTCACCCCTCCACTTT
CASSPQGRNNSPLHF
>.|.|TRBJ1-2|TRBV3-1/TRBV3-2
TGTGCCAGCAGCCAAGATAGGAGGGGAAACTATGGCTACACCTTC
CASSQDRRGNYGYTF
>few|.|TRBJ1-5|TRBV27
TGTGCCAGCAGTGCCTTTGGGGCCAATCAGCCCCAGCATTTT
CASSAFGANQPQHF
>.|.|TRBJ2-7|TRBV28
TGTGCCAGCAGTTTTTCAGGGGCGGACGAGCAGTACTTC
CASSFSGADEQYF
>many|.|TRBJ2-6|TRBV5-5
TGTGCCAGCAGCGAAGCAGTGTCAGGGCCGTCTGGGGCCAACGTCCTGACTTTC
CASSEAVSGPSGANVLTF
>few|.|TRBJ2-1|TRBV2
TGTGCCAGCGGCCAGGGGGGTAGGTATGAGCAGTTCTTC
CASGQGGRYEQFF
>.|TRBD1|TRBJ2-5|TRBV5-4
TGTGCCAGCAGCTTGAGACAGGGGGAGACCCAGTACTTC
CASSLRQGETQYF
>.|.|TRBJ2-1|TRBV2
TGTGCCAGCAGTGAGGCGAAGCCGGGGTACAATGAGCAGTTCTTC
CASSEAKPGYNEQFF
>.|TRBD2|TRBJ2-7|TRBV18
TGTGCCAGCTCACCGGCGGGGGACGAGCAGTACTTC
CASSPAGDEQYF